This T cell receptor (beta chain) was retrieved from a study of PD-1 blockade in classical Hodgkin lymphoma (dated by TCRdb to the early 2020s). Concerning the study at large: Nivolumab dosing was 3 mg/kg intravenously every 2 weeks, continuing until either disease progression or unacceptable toxicity. The study used TCR beta sequencing and CyTOF to define a peripheral blood immune signature of response to PD-1 blockade in classical Hodgkin lymphoma.

Explained via the paper, the time point label denotes: cycle 4 day 1 (C4D1), after 6 weeks of nivolumab. All trial patients had relapsed after autologous stem cell transplantation, with cohorts A, B and C differing in prior brentuximab vedotin exposure. Using a Miltenyi CD4+ T cell isolation kit, CD4+ T cells were purified from thawed PBMCs through magnetic negative selection. The trial cohort included around 56 patients with relapsed/refractory classical Hodgkin lymphoma, and each patient had a best overall response of complete response, partial response or progressive disease. Single-agent nivolumab was administered to trial patients in the multi-cohort phase II CheckMate 205 trial. Best overall response was determined by an independent review committee according to the 2007 International Working Group response criteria. Trial PBMCs were collected immediately before nivolumab initiation (C1D1) and during therapy at cycle 2 day 1 and cycle 4 day 1. Peripheral blood was collected in 8 mL Vacutainer Cell Preparation Tubes, from which PBMCs were isolated by centrifugation and then cryopreserved. Purified CD4+ and CD8+ fractions were prepared only for cases in which an additional PBMC sample was available. Magnetically labelled cells were depleted on LS columns in a quadroMACS separator, and the flow-through was collected as the purified fraction.

Genomic DNA was isolated using the Qiagen DNeasy kit from unsorted PBMCs as well as from negatively selected CD4+ and CD8+ fractions. Amplification of TCR beta CDR3 regions was done by immunoSEQ multiplex PCR with primers that anneal to V and J segments. A synthetic immune receptor repertoire was used to minimize amplification bias, and remaining bias was computationally removed after sequencing. In the authors' own workflow: Custom Python scripts were used to quantify repertoire diversity as the Shannon entropy index. Unsorted, CD4+ and CD8+ repertoires were analyzed separately, except in combined analyses where CD4+ and CD8+ sequences were merged in silico. Clonal expansion was defined as at least a 2-fold frequency increase after treatment relative to C1D1, with a pseudocount of 0.5 for undetected baseline clones. Singleton clones were defined as clones with 0 or 1 copy at C1D1, and non-singleton clones were defined as clones with 2 or more copies. Clones expanded in unsorted samples were annotated as CD4+, CD8+ or unknown by matching protein sequences in sorted samples from the same patient. Wilcoxon tests on paired samples were used to test diversity changes from C1D1 to C4D1. TCRdb mirrors the immuneACCESS table, restricted to in-frame sequences. Some clones are absent from its copies; in checked studies, under half trace to an unresolved V gene, and the reason for the others is unknown. V and J calls and clone size are given by that table; D and trimming were obtained from the DNA. In this sample the table shows 25,000 or so clones, 75% to 90% of which occur a single time. Less than 2.5% of the sample lies in the top ten.

Study-wide conclusions, independent of this receptor: Baseline diversity similar to that of newly diagnosed patients was observed in trial patients achieving complete response, whereas significantly lower diversity was observed in partial responders and progressors. Lower diversity was seen in patients whose nivolumab began less than 1 year after ASCT, and these patients were left out of later analyses so that immune reconstitution would not confound the results. A significant rise by C4D1 was seen in CD4+ but not CD8+ TCR diversity (p=0.0027 vs p=0.16), with the rise being most apparent in complete responders (p=0.02). The study was limited to a single clinical trial cohort, and causes of repertoire differences, possibly disease activity or prior therapy, remained undefined. Baseline TCR diversity was reported to be lower in newly diagnosed patients than in healthy donors, and even lower in relapsed/refractory patients.

On this clone itself: The antigen it binds to is not known. No quality values exist for individual bases; no much larger clone is one base distant.

The CDR3 contains 14 residues, cysteine and phenylalanine counted. Of all the DNA, just the CDR3 is kept, 42 bases in frame from base 1. V and J are truncated by 8 bases and 2 bases respectively, leaving an intervening sequence of 15 bases. For CDR1 and CDR2, the germline V gene lists SNHLY and FYNNEI. The clonotype was recovered from a human donor with classical Hodgkin lymphoma. The sequence is built from TRBV2 and TRBJ1-1; the D gene is not confidently resolved. Material: CD4+ T cells from blood, obtained before the fourth cycle of nivolumab. The CDR3 region: CASCKERVNTEAFF. The DNA reads TGTGCCAGCTGCAAGGAGAGGGTAAACACTGAAGCTTTCTTT.